This TCR beta chain was obtained from a study of blood T cell repertoires in COVID-19. The CDR3 length is 14 residues. V lost 3 bases to trimming and J lost 4 bases, with 12 bases between them. Germline lookup yields CDR1 MGHDK and CDR2 SYGVNS. Original analysis: It was from reference gene primer amplification that nucleated cell counts were estimated. Profiling relied on immunoSEQ multiplex PCR, and the TCRdb table lists in-frame clones only, not all of them. V and J calls and clone size are those listed in that table; D and trimming were worked out from the DNA. The sample has under 250,000 clones, 70% to 85% seen once; the top ten hold less than 2%. Participants came from around 25 US areas, aged about 18 to 100 years.

The specimen was PBMCs or T cells enriched from blood (not recorded which). V usage is TRBV25-1 and J usage is TRBJ2-5, with D possibly matching TRBD1 (6 bases). This TCR derives from a man in his sixties who had recovered from COVID-19. The CDR3 bases are TGTGCCAGCAGTGATCCAGGGGTTAGAGAGACCCAGTACTTC. Protein: CASSDPGVRETQYF. Using reference TRBV25-1 and TRBJ2-5 for the parts outside the CDR3, the full variable domain is EADIYQTPRYLVIGTGKKITLECSQTMGHDKMYWYQQDPGMELHLIHYSYGVNSTEKGDLSSESTVSRIRTEHFPLTLESARPSHTSQYLCASSDPGVRETQYFGPGTRLLVL.